The sequence of this T cell receptor beta chain was determined in a study of response to subunit inactivated influenza vaccine. General study results and limits: Every seasonal influenza vaccination brings in few new T cells, the authors suggested.

This CDR3 comprises 14 residues. Trimming removed 3 bases from V and 6 bases from J, with 12 bases in between. TCRdb reprocessed the RT-PCR reads via MiXCR and lists one record per CDR3 protein. Here the sample spans roughly 570,000 distinct CDR3 sequences, around 15% being singletons. This clonotype was counted a few times. Antigen: not known. The gene calls are TRBV12-3 or TRBV12-4 and TRBJ1-5, with D possibly matching TRBD1 (5 bases). The TCR originated in a man aged 45-60 years who received an inactivated influenza vaccine. The source was PBMCs from blood, collected approximately 13 days after vaccination. CDR3: CASSLGGNLQPQHF. The CDR3 nucleotides read TGTGCCAGCAGTTTGGGGGGGAATCTTCAGCCCCAGCATTTT.